These 26 T cell receptor beta chains originate from one sample sequenced in a study of technical replicates of blood from a few donors. TCRdb keeps only in-frame clones here, not all; method: immunoSEQ multiplex PCR. The repertoire has around 70,000 clones, almost 98% of them found once; the top ten carry approximately 0.2%. The specimen was T cells isolated from PBMCs. The receptors originated from a human donor in good health.

The CDR3, as DNA: TGTGCCAGTAGTATAGGCCCAGGCCCTGTCTACGAGCAGTACTTC. Protein product: CASSIGPGPVYEQYF. The V call is TRBV19, the J call TRBJ2-7; D is uncertain. The CDR3 contains 15 residues. In germline, CDR1 is LNHDA, CDR2 SQIVND (reference sequence). Trimming took off 1 base at V and 3 bases at J, with 13 bases between the two ends.

The V call is TRBV11-1, the J call TRBJ1-4; D uncertain. V lost 1 base, J lost 5 bases, and 14 bases lay in between. The CDR3 contains 16 residues. Germline CDR1 and CDR2: SGHAT and FQDESV (reference sequence). CDR3 nucleotide sequence: TGTGCCAGCAGCTTAGGCGGGGATCACACCAATGAAAAACTGTTTTTT. It is translated as CASSLGGDHTNEKLFF.

V usage is TRBV14 and J usage is TRBJ2-3; D is possibly TRBD1 (5 bases). V lost 1 base and J lost 2, with 10 bases in between. In germline, CDR1 is SGHDN, CDR2 FVKESK. The CDR3 has 15 amino acids. This CDR3 is CASSQGQFITDTQYF. DNA for the CDR3: TGTGCCAGCAGCCAAGGACAGTTTATCACAGATACGCAGTATTTT.

This clone was counted a single time. This chain connects TRBV5-4 to TRBJ2-2, with D unresolved. This CDR3 has 15 residues. Germline V lookup: CDR1 SGHNT, CDR2 YYREEE (reference sequence). Trimming removed 4 bases at V and 3 bases at J, with 13 bases between. As DNA, the CDR3 is TGTGCCAGCAGCGACCCCGACTGGTACACCGGGGAGCTGTTTTTT. The encoded protein is CASSDPDWYTGELFF.

This clone was recorded once. The chain uses TRBV4-1 and TRBJ2-2; the match to TRBD2 covers 9 bases. The CDR3 sequence is 14 residues long. CDR1 MGHRA and CDR2 YSYEKL come from the germline V gene. Losses at the gene ends were 8 bases for V and 5 bases for J; bases not matched to a gene: 6. The CDR3 DNA is TGCGCCAGCCAGCGGGGGGTGGAGACCGGGGAGCTGTTTTTT. Translated, it gives CASQRGVETGELFF.

The V and J genes are TRBV30 and TRBJ2-5; 7 nucleotides align to TRBD1. Germline CDR1 GTSNPN, CDR2 SVGIG (reference sequence). Trimming took 2 bases from V and 5 from J; bases not matched to a gene: 5. This CDR3 region has 13 residues. CDR3 sequence (DNA): TGTGCCTGGAGTCCGGGACAGCGGGAGACCCAGTACTTC. Its protein is CAWSPGQRETQYF.

The V gene is TRBV29-1, the J gene TRBJ2-1, with TRBD2 identical over 15 bases. The germline V gene has CDR1 SQVTM and CDR2 ANQGSEA. The V and J ends lost 7 bases and 8 bases, in that order; junction bases with no gene match: 15. CDR3 length: 17 amino acids. In nucleotides, the CDR3 is TGCAGCGCCCACATTTTAGGACTAGCGGGAGGGCGGGATGAGCAGTTCTTC. It translates to CSAHILGLAGGRDEQFF.

This sequence joins TRBV19 and TRBJ2-7; D not resolved. There are 14 residues in the CDR3. Trimming removed 1 base at V and 2 bases at J, with 9 bases between. From germline, CDR1 is LNHDA and CDR2 SQIVND (reference sequence). CDR3 nucleotide sequence: TGTGCCAGTAGTATAGCGGTCCAAACCTACGAGCAGTACTTC. It encodes CASSIAVQTYEQYF. Supplemented by reference TRBV19 and TRBJ2-7, the full variable domain reads DGGITQSPKYLFRKEGQNVTLSCEQNLNHDAMYWYRQDPGQGLRLIYYSQIVNDFQKGDIAEGYSVSREKKESFPLTVTSAQKNPTAFYLCASSIAVQTYEQYFGPGTRLTVT.

This chain joins TRBV19 and TRBJ1-3; TRBD1 matches at 10 bases. V dropped 6 bases and J dropped 2; count of bases not matched to a gene: 7. Germline lookup yields CDR1 LNHDA and CDR2 SQIVND (reference sequence). This CDR3 has 16 residues. The CDR3 protein is CASRRTGTGAGNTIYF. As DNA, the CDR3 is TGTGCCAGTAGGAGGACCGGGACAGGGGCTGGAAACACCATATATTTT.

The CDR3 protein is CASGRRGDTEAFF. The CDR3, as DNA: TGTGCTAGTGGGAGACGGGGGGACACTGAAGCTTTCTTT. The V gene is TRBV12-5, the J gene TRBJ1-1, with a weak D call TRBD1 (5 bases). The CDR3 totals 13 residues. CDR1 and CDR2 (germline): LGHNT, FRNRAP. V dropped 6 bases and J dropped 3 bases, with 11 bases sitting between them.

The V and J genes are TRBV7-9 and TRBJ2-7; D is undetermined. This CDR3 is built from 11 residues. Germline V gene sequence: CDR1 SEHNR, CDR2 FQNEAQ (reference sequence). Trimming removed 4 bases at V and 6 bases at J, with 7 bases between. CDR3 amino acids: CASSSVVEQYF. The CDR3 DNA is TGTGCCAGCAGCTCAGTGGTCGAGCAGTACTTC. The full variable domain, rest sourced from reference TRBV7-9 and TRBJ2-7, is DTGVSQNPRHKITKRGQNVTFRCDPISEHNRLYWYRQTLGQGPEFLTYFQNEAQLEKSRLLSDRFSAERPKGSFSTLEIQRTEQGDSAMYLCASSSVVEQYFGPGTRLTVT.

This chain connects TRBV28 to TRBJ2-7, with 10 bases that match TRBD2. CDR3 size: 16 residues. Germline CDR1 is MDHEN and CDR2 is SYDVKM. The V segment lost 4 bases and the J segment 4 bases; nucleotides outside the gene matches: 10. The CDR3 reads CASSWPRGTSDYEQYF. Here the CDR3 DNA reads TGTGCCAGCAGTTGGCCGAGGGGGACTAGCGATTACGAGCAGTACTTC.

The chain links TRBV28 to TRBJ2-3; D is perhaps TRBD2 (5 bases). V lost 1 base and J 0 bases, leaving 14 bases between the germline ends. The germline V gene encodes CDR1 MDHEN and CDR2 SYDVKM. The CDR3 has 17 amino acids. The CDR3 reads CASSLSGLAYSTDTQYF. The CDR3 nucleotides are TGTGCCAGCAGTTTATCAGGATTAGCGTATAGCACAGATACGCAGTATTTT.

This chain uses TRBV5-1 with TRBJ1-2; 8 nucleotides agree with TRBD1. The CDR3 spans 14 residues. From germline, CDR1 is SGHRS and CDR2 YFSETQ. V trimming: 5 bases; J trimming: 8 bases; junction bases outside the gene matches: 11. DNA of the CDR3: TGCGCCAGCAGTCTCGACAGGGGCGAAGGAGGCTACACCTTC. The encoded protein is CASSLDRGEGGYTF.

The CDR3 reads CASSDFSGQIEETQYF. In DNA, the CDR3 is TGTGCCAGCAGTGACTTTTCGGGACAGATAGAAGAGACCCAGTACTTC. This chain uses TRBV6-4 with TRBJ2-5; TRBD1 agrees at 7 bases. The V and J ends lost 1 base and 3 bases, in that order; junction bases with no gene match: 8. The germline V gene has CDR1 MRHNA and CDR2 SNTAGT. The CDR3 length is 16 residues.

About this clone itself: Other DNA sequences in this sample translate to the same CDR3. The rearrangement joins TRBV5-6 to TRBJ2-7; D might be TRBD1 (6 bases). Germline CDR1 SGHDT, CDR2 YYEEEE. CDR3 length equals 14 residues. The V end lost 0 bases, the J end lost 0 bases, and 7 bases lay between the germline ends. DNA of the CDR3: TGTGCCAGCAGCTTGGAGGGGGACTCCTACGAGCAGTACTTC. Protein: CASSLEGDSYEQYF.

The CDR3 DNA reads as TGTGCCAGCAAGGGACAGGGGGCGGAAAAACTGTTTTTT. Translation gives CASKGQGAEKLFF. V usage is TRBV2 and J usage is TRBJ1-4, with TRBD1 matching 12 bases. V trimming: 7 bases; J trimming: 8 bases; junction bases outside the gene matches: 2. This CDR3 is built from 13 residues. Looked up from germline, CDR1 is SNHLY and CDR2 is FYNNEI.

The V call is TRBV5-1, the J call TRBJ1-3; tentatively, D is TRBD1 (5 bases). The CDR3 runs 15 residues. From germline, CDR1 is SGHRS and CDR2 YFSETQ. V gave up 1 base and J gave up 7 bases, with 15 bases separating them. The CDR3 DNA follows: TGCGCCAGCAGCTTGAGAACGGACGGGGGGAACACCATATATTTT. Protein sequence: CASSLRTDGGNTIYF.

The chain combines TRBV7-9 with TRBJ2-3; 14 bases line up with TRBD2. CDR3 size: 18 residues. Germline CDR1 SEHNR, CDR2 FQNEAQ (reference sequence). The V and J ends lost 5 bases and 5 bases, in that order; junction bases with no gene match: 12. The CDR3 loop reads CASSPRLAGGPEVDTQYF. The DNA of the CDR3 is TGTGCCAGCAGCCCTAGACTAGCGGGAGGGCCTGAGGTAGATACGCAGTATTTT.

This chain uses TRBV2 with TRBJ2-5; 11 positions agree with TRBD2. This CDR3 region has 18 residues. The V segment lost 6 bases and the J segment 3 bases; nucleotides outside the gene matches: 15. Germline-derived CDR1 and CDR2 are SNHLY and FYNNEI. CDR3 coding DNA: TGTGCCAGCAGCTTGGACTTTTCCGGGACTAGCGGTGAAGAGACCCAGTACTTC. This sequence encodes CASSLDFSGTSGEETQYF.

The chain joins TRBV6-5 to TRBJ1-2; possibly TRBD1 for D (5 bases). The CDR3 is 14 residues long. Looked up from germline, CDR1 is MNHEY and CDR2 is SVGAGI. With 0 bases removed from V and 3 bases from J, the gap between germline ends came to 8 bases. In DNA form, the CDR3 reads TGTGCCAGCAGTTACTCCGGACAAGACTATGGCTACACCTTC. Amino acids: CASSYSGQDYGYTF.

The genes are TRBV23-1 and TRBJ2-4; TRBD1 matches 10 bases. TRBV23-1 is designated an ORF whose function remains uncertain. The CDR3 length is 14 residues. The V segment lost 6 bases and the J segment 6 bases; nucleotides outside the gene matches: 5. Here the CDR3 reads CASRIWDRGNIQYF. CDR3 DNA sequence: TGCGCCAGCAGGATATGGGACAGGGGAAACATTCAGTACTTC.

The chain uses TRBV6-5 and TRBJ2-5; D possibly corresponds to TRBD2 (5 bases). Trimming took off 6 bases at V and 2 bases at J, with 16 bases between the two ends. Germline-derived CDR1 and CDR2 are MNHEY and SVGAGI. CDR3 length equals 15 residues. The CDR3 is CASRTKDRDQETQYF. The CDR3 coding sequence is TGTGCCAGCAGGACAAAAGATCGGGATCAAGAGACCCAGTACTTC.

The V call is TRBV7-9, the J call TRBJ1-2; D is ambiguous. Germline CDR1 is SEHNR and CDR2 is FQNEAQ (reference sequence). V lost 1 base to trimming and J lost 2 bases, with 5 bases between them. The CDR3 sequence is 13 residues long. The CDR3 here is CASSLDTNYGYTF. The CDR3, as DNA: TGTGCCAGCAGCTTAGATACAAACTATGGCTACACCTTC.

V and J are TRBV6-1 and TRBJ1-2; TRBD1 matches at 8 bases. V was pared by 7 bases and J by 5 bases, with 6 bases of the junction left unmatched. Germline values: CDR1 MNHNS, CDR2 SASEGT. The CDR3 is made up of 13 amino acids. The CDR3, as DNA: TGTGCCAGCATTCCCAGGGGGCGTTATGGCTACACCTTC. Protein product: CASIPRGRYGYTF.

The V call is TRBV5-1, the J call TRBJ2-5; a possible D gene is TRBD2 (5 bases). V was cut by 1 base and J by 5 bases, with 12 bases left in between. The CDR3 covers 14 residues. Germline CDR1 and CDR2: SGHRS and YFSETQ. The CDR3 region has the DNA TGCGCCAGCAGCTTGCGTGTGGGAGTGGAGACCCAGTACTTC. This gives the protein CASSLRVGVETQYF.